These 2 T cell receptor beta chains share one sample of origin, sequenced in a study of T cells in Graves' hyperthyroidism and ophthalmopathy. Amplification of TCR beta CDR3 regions was performed using RNA transcripts as template. With the HTBI primer set, the TCR CDR3 went through a first round of RT-PCR. TCRdb fed the multiplex PCR reads into MiXCR, producing one record per CDR3 protein. The table includes about 570,000 distinct CDR3 sequences, around 42% detected once. The sample taken for sequencing was peripheral blood or thyroid tissue (not recorded which). The receptors shown here come from an adult woman with Graves' disease, either hyperthyroidism or ophthalmopathy (not recorded which).

The chain joins TRBV10-3 to TRBJ2-7; maybe TRBD2 (6 bases). Germline CDR1 and CDR2: ENHRY and SYGVKD. V was clipped by 3 bases and J by 5 bases, with 8 bases between them. The CDR3 contains 12 residues. The CDR3 spells CAISETSHEQYF. The CDR3 DNA sequence: TGTGCCATCAGTGAAACTAGCCACGAGCAGTACTTC.

This clonotype was recorded at least ten times. The chain carries TRBV6-5 and TRBJ1-2; unclear D gene. The V and J ends lost 7 bases and 8 bases respectively, with 17 bases between them. The CDR3 has 13 residues. From germline, CDR1 is MNHEY and CDR2 SVGAGI. CDR3 DNA: TGTGCCAGCACCTTACGGGGTTTAAGCGGCTACACCTTC. This translates into CASTLRGLSGYTF.